Included here is one T cell receptor (beta chain) sequence, with context. How the authors handled the data: From reference gene primer amplification, estimates of nucleated cell counts were derived. Data came from immunoSEQ multiplex PCR; TCRdb stores just in-frame clones and leaves some out. V and J calls and clone size are copied from that table; D and trimming were computed from the DNA. The sample carries fewer than 400,000 clones, 80% to 90% recorded once. The sample belongs to a study of blood T cell repertoires in COVID-19. The overall study: The study drew acute and convalescent COVID-19 samples from the United States, Italy and Spain.

Between the trimmed V and J ends, which lost 10 bases and 4 bases, there was a span of 16 bases. Germline assignment: CDR1 LNHDA and CDR2 SQIVND (reference sequence). The CDR3 is 13 amino acids. The V and J genes are TRBV19 and TRBJ1-2; D ambiguous. This clonotype was obtained from a young man with active or convalescent COVID-19. Sequencing was carried out using peripheral blood. DNA of the CDR3: TGTGCCACTAAGACGGGCCGGGGCTATGGCTACACCTTC. Its translation: CATKTGRGYGYTF.